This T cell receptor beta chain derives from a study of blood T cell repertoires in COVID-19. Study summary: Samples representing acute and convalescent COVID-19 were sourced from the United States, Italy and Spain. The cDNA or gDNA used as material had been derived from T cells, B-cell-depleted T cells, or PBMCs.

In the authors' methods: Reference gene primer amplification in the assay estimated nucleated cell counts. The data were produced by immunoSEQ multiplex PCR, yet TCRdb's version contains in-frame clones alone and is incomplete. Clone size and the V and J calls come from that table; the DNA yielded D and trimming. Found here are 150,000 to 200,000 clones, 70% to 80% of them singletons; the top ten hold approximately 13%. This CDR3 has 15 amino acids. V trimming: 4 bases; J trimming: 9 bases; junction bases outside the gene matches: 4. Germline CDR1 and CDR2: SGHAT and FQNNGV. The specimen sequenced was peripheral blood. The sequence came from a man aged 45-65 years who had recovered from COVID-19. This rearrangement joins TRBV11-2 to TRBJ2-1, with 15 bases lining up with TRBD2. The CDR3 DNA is TGTGCCAGCAGCTGGACTAGCGGGAGGGCCGTTGAGCAGTTCTTC. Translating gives CASSWTSGRAVEQFF.